The sequence of this TCR beta chain was determined in a study of cytomegalovirus exposure and HLA in healthy donors. For the study at large: Tens of millions of unique TCR sequences came from HLA-typed donors in an early release.

Researchers ran the PCR with 60 Vbeta and 13 Jbeta primers. The repertoire was sequenced with immunoSEQ multiplex PCR; TCRdb's copy has only in-frame clones and lacks some. This sample has approximately 81,000 clones, with 77% found just once. To note about this clone: At one end, the junction sequence differs from germline, possibly due to a read error.

The sequenced sample was PBMCs. The clonotype originates from a man in his forties or fifties in good health and CMV-seropositive.

As DNA, the CDR3 is TGTGCCAGCGGCGGGGGATTGTCCTCCAATGAGCAGTTCTTC. Translated: CASGGGLSSNEQFF. The rearrangement uses TRBV2 and TRBJ2-1; 7 bases agree with TRBD2. The CDR3 consists of 14 residues. Germline values: CDR1 SNHLY, CDR2 FYNNEI.